Presented here are 29 T cell receptor beta chains from one specimen sequenced in a study of control samples from healthy donors and cancer patients. TCRdb's table, derived via immunoSEQ multiplex PCR, lists solely in-frame clones and lacks some. Seen here are 85,000 to 90,000 clones, about nine tenths observed once, and the top ten hold about 21%. Sequencing was done on a sample of blood. These receptors were collected from a man aged 30 to 45 in good health.

The chain has TRBV5-1 and TRBJ2-2; no clear D. The CDR3 consists of 17 residues. Germline values: CDR1 SGHRS, CDR2 YFSETQ. V lost 2 bases to trimming and J lost 0 bases, with 14 bases between them. DNA for the CDR3: TGCGCCAGCAGCTTACTCGGCCGGTCCGCGAACACCGGGGAGCTGTTTTTT. Protein sequence: CASSLLGRSANTGELFF.

This clone was counted a single time. The sample carries other DNA sequences with the same CDR3. The CDR3 coding sequence is TGTGCCAGCAGCTTTCTGAACACTGAAGCTTTCTTT. This sequence encodes CASSFLNTEAFF. J is TRBJ1-1 and V is TRBV5-6; D remains ambiguous. Germline V gene lookup returns CDR1 SGHDT and CDR2 YYEEEE. V was pared by 2 bases and J by 0 bases, with 2 bases between. CDR3 size: 12 residues.

J is TRBJ1-2 and V is TRBV5-1, with D maybe TRBD1 (6 bases). The CDR3 is 13 residues long. V gave up 2 bases and J gave up 4 bases, with 9 bases separating them. Germline loops: CDR1 SGHRS, CDR2 YFSETQ. This CDR3 reads CASSLGRGYGYTF. The CDR3 region has the DNA TGCGCCAGCAGCTTAGGCAGGGGCTATGGCTACACCTTC.

The gene calls are TRBV6-1 and TRBJ1-5; possibly TRBD1 for D (6 bases). V shed 0 bases and J shed 6 bases, with 6 bases lying between them. Per germline, CDR1 MNHNS and CDR2 SASEGT. There are 13 residues in the CDR3. The CDR3 bases are TGTGCCAGCAGTGAAGCAGGGGGTCAGCCCCAGCATTTT. Its protein is CASSEAGGQPQHF.

The chain uses TRBV3-1 (or the pseudogene TRBV3-2) and TRBJ2-7, with 14 bases lining up with TRBD2. The CDR3 loop spans 15 amino acids. CDR1 and CDR2 from the germline V gene are LGHDT and YNNKEL (reference sequence). J gave up 6 bases and V 3 bases, and 4 bases lay outside the gene matches. CDR3 amino acids: CASSQGLAGALEQYF. The CDR3 nucleotides read TGTGCCAGCAGCCAGGGACTAGCGGGGGCCCTCGAGCAGTACTTC.

This chain joins TRBV14 and TRBJ1-6; D is undetermined. Germline values: CDR1 SGHDN, CDR2 FVKESK. The CDR3 length is 16 residues. The V gene lost 1 base and the J gene lost 4 bases, with 11 bases spanning the gap. The CDR3 spells CASSQAPPTYNSPLHF. CDR3 sequence (DNA): TGTGCCAGCAGCCAAGCCCCCCCCACGTATAATTCACCCCTCCACTTT.

J is TRBJ2-3 and V is TRBV9; no definite D call. The V and J ends lost 0 bases and 2 bases respectively, with 10 bases between them. Germline CDR1 SGDLS, CDR2 YYNGEE. The CDR3 runs to 15 residues. CDR3 amino acids: CASSVGQASTDTQYF. In nucleotides, the CDR3 is TGTGCCAGCAGCGTAGGGCAAGCCTCCACAGATACGCAGTATTTT.

The V call is TRBV19, the J call TRBJ1-2; possible D gene TRBD1, 5 bases. This CDR3 is 14 amino acids long. Per germline, CDR1 LNHDA and CDR2 SQIVND (reference sequence). With 2 bases removed from V and 8 bases from J, the gap between germline ends came to 15 bases. The DNA of the CDR3 is TGTGCCAGTAGTATACCCCTGAGAGGGGACGGCTACACCTTC. This encodes CASSIPLRGDGYTF.

CDR3 protein: CASRRLVVSYNEQFF. The CDR3 DNA reads TGTGCCAGCAGGAGACTAGTCGTTTCCTACAATGAGCAGTTCTTC. The chain combines TRBV6-5 with TRBJ2-1, with D possibly being TRBD2 (6 bases). V lost 6 bases to trimming and J lost 1 base, with 13 bases between them. The CDR3 contains 15 residues. CDR1 and CDR2 from the germline V gene are MNHEY and SVGAGI.

A note on this clone: Other DNA sequences in this sample translate to the same CDR3. The genes are TRBV30 and TRBJ1-1; D is uncertain. The CDR3 length is 13 residues. In germline, CDR1 is GTSNPN, CDR2 SVGIG (reference sequence). The ends were cut back, 0 bases at V and 1 base at J, with 6 bases in the middle. The CDR3: CAWSVLGNTEAFF. The CDR3 region has the DNA TGTGCCTGGAGTGTACTAGGGAACACTGAAGCTTTCTTT.

V is TRBV15 and J is TRBJ2-2; D unresolved. CDR1 and CDR2 (germline): LNHNV, YYDKDF (reference sequence). CDR3 size: 16 residues. The ends were cut back, 0 bases at V and 4 bases at J, with 12 bases in the middle. Here the CDR3 DNA reads TGTGCCACCAGCAGAGATGGGGTTCGCGGCACCGGGGAGCTGTTTTTT. Amino acids: CATSRDGVRGTGELFF.

This chain joins TRBV29-1 and TRBJ1-2; a weak D match, TRBD1 (5 bases). CDR3 length: 14 residues. Germline CDR1 SQVTM, CDR2 ANQGSEA. The germline V and J ends were trimmed by 2 bases and 5 bases, with 15 bases remaining between them. The CDR3 DNA reads as TGCAGCGTTGAATTCCGGGGCGCTAGGTATGGCTACACCTTC. This gives the protein CSVEFRGARYGYTF.

This sequence joins TRBV5-4 and TRBJ2-3, with TRBD2 identical over 8 bases. Trimming at V came to 2 bases and at J to 5 bases, leaving 7 bases not matched to a gene. There are 15 residues in the CDR3. Germline V lookup: CDR1 SGHNT, CDR2 YYREEE (reference sequence). The CDR3 nucleotides are TGTGCCAGCAGCTTTGAGCGGGGGAGAGGAGATACGCAGTATTTT. It encodes CASSFERGRGDTQYF.

This clone was observed once. The V call is TRBV7-3, the J call TRBJ2-3, with D perhaps TRBD1 or TRBD2 (5 bases each). The germline V gene has CDR1 SGHTA and CDR2 FQGTGA. This CDR3 contains 16 residues. V was cut by 5 bases and J by 1 base, with 16 bases left in between. The CDR3 DNA is TGTGCCAGCAGCGCAAAACTAATGGGGGGCACAGATACGCAGTATTTT. Its translation is CASSAKLMGGTDTQYF.

This clone was seen only a few times. The chain is built from TRBV12-3 or TRBV12-4 and TRBJ1-3; tentatively, D is TRBD1 (5 bases). With 9 bases removed from V and 8 bases from J, the gap between germline ends came to 14 bases. CDR3 length equals 12 residues. The CDR3 bases are TGTGCCAGGGGGGGTTTGCGGGACACCATATATTTT. Translated: CARGGLRDTIYF.

V gene TRBV15 combines with J gene TRBJ2-2, with 8 bases lining up with TRBD2. The germline gives CDR1 LNHNV, CDR2 YYDKDF (reference sequence). The V gene end was trimmed by 8 bases and the J gene end by 1 base; junction bases not matched to a gene: 3. There are 14 residues in the CDR3. DNA for the CDR3: TGTGCCACCGACGGGGGGGTGAACACCGGGGAGCTGTTTTTT. Encoded protein: CATDGGVNTGELFF.

The chain carries TRBV19 and TRBJ1-4; 7 bases match TRBD1. The CDR3 extends over 14 amino acids. The V gene end was trimmed by 7 bases and the J gene end by 6 bases; junction bases not matched to a gene: 8. The germline V gene encodes CDR1 LNHDA and CDR2 SQIVND (reference sequence). CDR3 sequence (DNA): TGTGCCAGTAACTCCGGGACAGCAGATGAAAAACTGTTTTTT. Its protein product is CASNSGTADEKLFF.

The rearrangement joins TRBV7-9 to TRBJ1-3; 7 nucleotides agree with TRBD1. Germline V gene data show CDR1 as SEHNR and CDR2 as FQNEAQ (reference sequence). The CDR3 totals 15 residues. The ends lost 6 bases at V and 0 bases at J; junction bases unmatched: 5. This CDR3 reads CASSRQGISGNTIYF. CDR3 coding DNA: TGTGCCAGCAGTCGACAGGGCATCTCTGGAAACACCATATATTTT.

V and J are TRBV10-3 and TRBJ2-5; 7 bases are shared with TRBD2. Trimming cost V 8 bases and J 2 bases; bases outside gene matches: 5. There are 13 residues in the CDR3. CDR1 ENHRY and CDR2 SYGVKD come from the germline V gene. The CDR3 region has the DNA TGTGCCATCTCCCGGGGGGATCAAGAGACCCAGTACTTC. Amino acid sequence: CAISRGDQETQYF.

A few counts support this clone. This chain links TRBV4-1 with TRBJ2-2, with D possibly TRBD2 on 6 matching bases. This CDR3 region has 16 residues. V was pared by 1 base and J by 5 bases, with 14 bases between. The germline V gene has CDR1 MGHRA and CDR2 YSYEKL. This CDR3 reads CASSQGSGVETGELFF. For the CDR3, the DNA is TGCGCCAGCAGCCAAGGGTCGGGAGTAGAAACCGGGGAGCTGTTTTTT.

The chain carries TRBV6-5 and TRBJ1-2; D remains ambiguous. Germline CDR1 MNHEY, CDR2 SVGAGI. Trimming cost V 6 bases and J 0 bases, with 11 bases left between them. The CDR3 length is 14 residues. The chain's CDR3 is CASSEVPANYGYTF. In nucleotides, the CDR3 is TGTGCCAGCAGCGAGGTTCCGGCTAACTATGGCTACACCTTC.

This clone was observed a few times. This chain uses TRBV15 with TRBJ2-1; 14 positions agree with TRBD2. Germline CDR1 is LNHNV and CDR2 is YYDKDF (reference sequence). Trimming removed 3 bases from V and 9 bases from J; junction bases left unmatched: 4. This CDR3 is 15 amino acids long. CDR3 in DNA: TGTGCCACCAGCAGGACTAGCGGGGGGGGTAGTGAGCAGTTCTTC. It encodes CATSRTSGGGSEQFF.

This chain uses TRBV5-5 with TRBJ2-7; D gene unclear. Germline assignment: CDR1 SGHKS and CDR2 YYEKEE (reference sequence). The CDR3 has 14 amino acids. Trimming took 1 base from V and 1 from J, leaving 9 bases between them. CDR3 DNA: TGTGCCAGCAGCTTGTTTCCAGGTTCCTACGAGCAGTACTTC. The encoded protein is CASSLFPGSYEQYF.

The rearrangement uses TRBV11-2 and TRBJ1-5; a possible D gene is TRBD1 (5 bases). Germline V gives CDR1 SGHAT, CDR2 FQNNGV. This CDR3 region has 13 residues. Trimming removed 5 bases from V and 2 bases from J, with 7 bases in between. The chain's CDR3 is CASSLQGNQPQHF. CDR3 DNA: TGTGCCAGCAGCCTACAGGGCAATCAGCCCCAGCATTTT.

A few counts support this clone. The gene calls are TRBV5-5 and TRBJ2-1, with 10 nucleotides matching TRBD2. Germline-derived CDR1 and CDR2 are SGHKS and YYEKEE (reference sequence). The V segment lost 0 bases and the J segment 8 bases; nucleotides outside the gene matches: 8. This CDR3 is built from 16 residues. The CDR3 nucleotides are TGTGCCAGCAGCTTGGGGTACAGCGGGGGGGCCGATGAGCAGTTCTTC. Its translation is CASSLGYSGGADEQFF.

The J gene is TRBJ1-2, the V gene TRBV2; D gene uncertain. This CDR3 is 13 amino acids long. CDR1 is SNHLY, CDR2 FYNNEI, per germline. Trimming shortened V by 5 bases and J by 5 bases, and 12 bases separated the two germline ends. CDR3: CASSKTETYGYTF. In nucleotides, the CDR3 is TGTGCCAGCAGTAAGACCGAGACTTATGGCTACACCTTC.

V gene TRBV6-6 combines with J gene TRBJ1-4; D not certain. This CDR3 is built from 15 residues. Trimming removed 5 bases at V and 8 bases at J, with 18 bases between. Per the germline V gene, CDR1 is MNHNY and CDR2 is SVGAGI (reference sequence). The DNA of the CDR3 is TGTGCCAGCAGTCTCTGGGGAGCCGGTGGGGAAAAACTGTTTTTT. This sequence encodes CASSLWGAGGEKLFF.

The rearrangement uses TRBV5-1 and TRBJ1-4; D possibly corresponds to TRBD1 (6 bases). V was pared by 3 bases and J by 7 bases, with 13 bases between. Germline V lookup: CDR1 SGHRS, CDR2 YFSETQ. The CDR3 contains 14 residues. The CDR3 is CASSSSGDGEKLFF. DNA for the CDR3: TGCGCCAGCAGCTCCTCAGGGGACGGTGAAAAACTGTTTTTT.

The J gene is TRBJ2-3, the V gene TRBV5-1; 10 bases align to TRBD2. Germline assignment: CDR1 SGHRS and CDR2 YFSETQ. The CDR3 is 15 residues long. Trimming cost V 5 bases and J 4 bases; bases outside gene matches: 7. The CDR3 DNA reads as TGCGCCAGCAGTTTAGCGGGGGGCCGTGCAGATACGCAGTATTTT. It codes for CASSLAGGRADTQYF.